Following are 10 T cell receptor beta chains from one sample sequenced in a study of CD8+ T cells in alopecia areata. Treatment indicated: oral pan-JAK inhibitor, 5-10 mg twice daily. cDNA serving as the sequencing template came from extracted, reverse transcribed RNA. The method was immunoSEQ multiplex PCR; TCRdb's version includes in-frame clones alone and lacks a portion of them. Found here are a few hundred thousand clones, less than 45% of them singletons; the top ten hold more than 0.4%. The sample was CD4+ T cells sorted from blood, taken at approximately week 34, from a patient treated with tofacitinib. These receptors all stem from a human donor with alopecia areata.

The J gene is TRBJ2-2, the V gene TRBV7-2, with D tentatively TRBD2 (6 bases). V was cut by 1 base and J by 0 bases, with 12 bases left in between. The CDR3 sequence is 17 residues long. CDR1 is SGHTA and CDR2 is FQGNSA in the germline V gene. This CDR3 reads CASSLDWVAANTGELFF. The CDR3 DNA reads as TGTGCCAGCAGCTTAGATTGGGTAGCGGCGAACACCGGGGAGCTGTTTTTT. The whole variable domain, remainder taken from reference TRBV7-2 and TRBJ2-2, is GAGVSQSPSNKVTEKGKDVELRCDPISGHTALYWYRQSLGQGLEFLIYFQGNSAPDKSGLPSDRFSAERTGGSVSTLTIQRTQQEDSAVYLCASSLDWVAANTGELFFGEGSRLTVL.

The chain is built from TRBV6-1 and TRBJ2-3; D is perhaps TRBD1 (6 bases). The germline gives CDR1 MNHNS, CDR2 SASEGT. V lost 4 bases and J lost 4, with 9 bases in between. The CDR3 has 13 amino acids. The CDR3: CASSVNRADTQYF. CDR3 DNA: TGTGCCAGCAGTGTGAACAGGGCAGATACGCAGTATTTT.

The V call is TRBV29-1, the J call TRBJ2-7; TRBD2 might be the D (6 bases). CDR1 SQVTM and CDR2 ANQGSEA come from the germline V gene. Trimming took off 4 bases at V and 4 bases at J, with 17 bases between the two ends. The CDR3 is 14 residues long. The CDR3 here is CSVGLFVEGYEQYF. The CDR3 DNA is TGCAGCGTTGGACTCTTTGTGGAGGGTTACGAGCAGTACTTC.

This clone was found a few times. V usage is TRBV2 and J usage is TRBJ2-3; D may be TRBD2 (6 bases). Looked up from germline, CDR1 is SNHLY and CDR2 is FYNNEI. This CDR3 is 16 amino acids long. Trimming removed 6 bases at V and 0 bases at J, with 16 bases between. For the CDR3, the DNA is TGTGCCAGCAGCAAGGGACTCCTTGCTAGCACAGATACGCAGTATTTT. Translation gives CASSKGLLASTDTQYF.

The genes are TRBV4-1 and TRBJ2-5, with D uncertain. Germline CDR1 reads MGHRA; CDR2 reads YSYEKL. The CDR3 totals 13 residues. V lost 3 bases, J lost 2 bases, and 7 bases lay in between. The DNA of the CDR3 is TGCGCCAGCAGCCAGGGGATTCAAGAGACCCAGTACTTC. This translates into CASSQGIQETQYF.

This sequence joins TRBV5-4 and TRBJ2-5; no definite D call. Germline CDR1 SGHNT, CDR2 YYREEE (reference sequence). V gave up 1 base and J gave up 3 bases, with 10 bases separating them. This CDR3 has 14 residues. CDR3 sequence reads: CASSLSGAKETQYF. CDR3 bases: TGTGCCAGCAGCTTGAGTGGAGCCAAAGAGACCCAGTACTTC.

The V and J genes are TRBV5-1 and TRBJ2-1, with a possible D match to TRBD2 (6 bases). The V end lost 0 bases, the J end lost 9 bases, and 10 bases lay between the germline ends. CDR3 length equals 13 residues. Looked up from germline, CDR1 is SGHRS and CDR2 is YFSETQ. CDR3 DNA sequence: TGCGCCAGCAGCTTGGATTGGGGAGGTGAGCAGTTCTTC. Translation: CASSLDWGGEQFF.

The gene calls are TRBV30 and TRBJ1-5, with TRBD1 as a possible D gene (6 bases). Per germline, CDR1 GTSNPN and CDR2 SVGIG (reference sequence). Trimming took off 6 bases at V and 0 bases at J, with 9 bases between the two ends. The CDR3 is 13 residues long. The CDR3 loop is CACSDSSNQPQHF. In DNA, the CDR3 is TGTGCCTGTTCGGACAGTAGCAATCAGCCCCAGCATTTT.

The V and J genes are TRBV7-9 and TRBJ1-2, with a possible D match to TRBD1 (5 bases). V was clipped by 1 base and J by 10 bases, with 13 bases between them. There are 13 residues in the CDR3. CDR1 is SEHNR and CDR2 is FQNEAQ in the germline V gene (reference sequence). Here the CDR3 DNA reads TGTGCCAGCAGCTTAGGAGAAAGCAGGGTCTACACCTTC. This codes for CASSLGESRVYTF.

This clone has a count of ten or more. This chain joins TRBV30 and TRBJ2-6; D is ambiguous. The CDR3 is made up of 15 amino acids. Trimming took off 2 bases at V and 0 bases at J, with 8 bases between the two ends. Per germline, CDR1 GTSNPN and CDR2 SVGIG (reference sequence). CDR3 coding DNA: TGTGCCTGGAGTCCCTTTACCTCTGGGGCCAACGTCCTGACTTTC. It encodes CAWSPFTSGANVLTF.